The clone carrying this TCR beta chain was found once. Clones were sequenced by immunoSEQ multiplex PCR, and TCRdb holds only the in-frame ones, with some missing. The repertoire holds approximately 4,300 clones, with around 88% as singletons. V was trimmed by 3 bases and J by 5 bases, leaving 12 bases between them. The germline CDR1 and CDR2 sequences are GTSNPN and SVGIG (reference sequence). CDR3 size: 13 residues. This entry is derived from a study of immune evolution from preneoplasia to lung adenocarcinoma. V is TRBV30 and J is TRBJ2-3; no firm D call. The sequencing input was FFPE lung adenocarcinoma in situ tissue. This TCR derives from a person aged 55-80 years with lung adenocarcinoma. The CDR3 DNA is TGTGCCTGGAGCGAACCACCAAGAGATACGCAGTATTTT. Amino acid sequence: CAWSEPPRDTQYF.